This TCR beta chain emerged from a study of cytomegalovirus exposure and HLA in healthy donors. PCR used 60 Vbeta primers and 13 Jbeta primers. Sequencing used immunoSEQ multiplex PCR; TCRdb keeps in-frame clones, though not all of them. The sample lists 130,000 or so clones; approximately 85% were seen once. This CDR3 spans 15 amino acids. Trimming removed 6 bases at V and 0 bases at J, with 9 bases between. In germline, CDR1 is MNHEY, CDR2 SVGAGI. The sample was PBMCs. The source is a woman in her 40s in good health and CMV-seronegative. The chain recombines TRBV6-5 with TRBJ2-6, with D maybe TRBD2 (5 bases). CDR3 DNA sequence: TGTGCCAGCAGGGACTTCAGCTCTGGGGCCAACGTCCTGACTTTC. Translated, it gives CASRDFSSGANVLTF.